The 25 T cell receptor beta chains below were found in one sample sequenced in a study of blood T cells in healthy people across ages. The use of a sample-barcoded 5' primer and a J-beta primer mix characterized a second PCR of roughly 7 to 11 cycles. TCRdb ran MiXCR on the 5' RACE reads and lists one entry per CDR3 protein. The sample shows approximately 1,100,000 distinct CDR3 sequences, 40% to 50% of them seen only once. The sequencing sample was made of blood. The receptors here all came from a woman aged 55-70 years in good health.

The J gene is TRBJ2-3, the V gene TRBV12-3 or TRBV12-4, with TRBD2 as a possible D gene (7 bases). Trimming pared 3 bases from V and 4 bases from J, leaving 17 bases between. CDR3 size: 16 residues. CDR3 DNA sequence: TGTGCCAGCAGTTTTCTAGGGGGGGGGGGATCAGATACGCAGTATTTT. As protein: CASSFLGGGGSDTQYF.

The gene calls are TRBV29-1 and TRBJ2-7; D is uncertain. The CDR3 sequence is 12 residues long. Germline loops: CDR1 SQVTM, CDR2 ANQGSEA. V lost 3 bases, J lost 3 bases, and 9 bases lay in between. In nucleotides, the CDR3 is TGCAGCGTTGAGTCGCTGGGCTACGAGCAGTACTTC. It translates to CSVESLGYEQYF.

This clonotype was counted a single time. J is TRBJ1-4 and V is TRBV28; TRBD1 might be the D (6 bases). V shed 5 bases and J shed 6 bases, with 13 bases lying between them. The germline V gene has CDR1 MDHEN and CDR2 SYDVKM. This CDR3 has 14 residues. For the CDR3, the DNA is TGTGCCAGCAGTATTCCGGGACAATATGAAAAACTGTTTTTT. Amino acids: CASSIPGQYEKLFF.

The chain uses TRBV7-8 and TRBJ2-3, with a tentative D call TRBD2 (6 bases). The CDR3 spans 15 residues. In germline, CDR1 is SGHVS, CDR2 FQNEAQ. V lost 5 bases and J 1 base, leaving 13 bases between the germline ends. CDR3 coding DNA: TGTGCCAGCAGCGGGGGGAGTAGGGGCACAGATACGCAGTATTTT. This sequence encodes CASSGGSRGTDTQYF. The whole variable domain, filled in from reference TRBV7-8 and TRBJ2-3, reads GAGVSQSPRYKVAKRGQDVALRCDPISGHVSLFWYQQALGQGPEFLTYFQNEAQLDKSGLPSDRFFAERPEGSVSTLKIQRTQQEDSAVYLCASSGGSRGTDTQYFGPGTRLTVL.

The table lists this clonotype with a few counts. This rearrangement joins TRBV4-1 to TRBJ2-3; 12 bases map to TRBD2. This CDR3 is 20 amino acids long. Losses at the gene ends were 1 base for V and 2 bases for J; bases not matched to a gene: 13. Germline-derived CDR1 and CDR2 are MGHRA and YSYEKL. The CDR3 reads CASSQALAGGSEGHTDTQYF. The CDR3 DNA reads TGCGCCAGCAGCCAAGCCCTAGCGGGAGGGTCCGAAGGGCACACAGATACGCAGTATTTT.

V and J are TRBV7-9 and TRBJ2-1; TRBD2 aligns across 7 bases. Per the germline V gene, CDR1 is SEHNR and CDR2 is FQNEAQ (reference sequence). V lost 8 bases, J lost 8 bases, and 9 bases stayed unmatched. The CDR3 consists of 13 residues. This CDR3 is CASAQRDIDEQFF. The CDR3 nucleotides read TGTGCCAGCGCTCAGCGGGATATCGATGAGCAGTTCTTC.

The J gene is TRBJ2-5, the V gene TRBV7-6; TRBD2 agrees at 8 bases. This CDR3 contains 16 residues. CDR1 is SGHVS, CDR2 FNYEAQ, per germline. The ends lost 7 bases at V and 4 bases at J; junction bases unmatched: 14. CDR3 loop: CASILSSGTPGETQYF. CDR3 sequence (DNA): TGTGCCAGCATCCTAAGTAGCGGGACCCCCGGAGAGACCCAGTACTTC.

This clonotype has just a few counts. V usage is TRBV7-9 and J usage is TRBJ2-4; possibly TRBD1 for D (5 bases). Germline-derived CDR1 and CDR2 are SEHNR and FQNEAQ (reference sequence). The CDR3 runs to 12 residues. Trimming took off 1 base at V and 9 bases at J, with 7 bases between the two ends. The CDR3 loop is CASSLGTFIQYF. For the CDR3, the DNA is TGTGCCAGCAGCTTAGGGACATTCATTCAGTACTTC.

The chain uses TRBV6-1 and TRBJ1-4; possible D gene TRBD1, 5 bases. Trimming took off 4 bases at V and 8 bases at J, with 11 bases between the two ends. Per germline, CDR1 MNHNS and CDR2 SASEGT. This CDR3 has 13 residues. DNA of the CDR3: TGTGCCAGCAGTGGAGACAGCACGGAAAAACTGTTTTTT. Translating it yields CASSGDSTEKLFF.

To note about this clonotype: An end of the junction differs from the germline gene, which may be a read error. The rearrangement joins TRBV18 to TRBJ2-7; TRBD1 aligns across 9 bases. The CDR3 loop spans 15 amino acids. CDR1 and CDR2 (germline): KGHSH, LQKENI. CDR3 nucleotide sequence: TGTGCCAGCTCACCTCCGGGACAGGGCTCCCACGAGCAGTACTTC. As protein: CASSPPGQGSHEQYF. Full variable domain (rest looked up from reference TRBV18 and TRBJ2-7): NAGVMQNPRHLVRRRGQEARLRCSPMKGHSHVYWYRQLPEEGLKFMVYLQKENIIDESGMPKERFSAEFPKEGPSILRIQQVVRGDSAAYFCASSPPGQGSHEQYFGPGTRLTVT.

The V gene is TRBV20-1, the J gene TRBJ2-6, with a weak D call TRBD1 (6 bases). The CDR3 runs to 15 residues. CDR1 is DFQATT and CDR2 is SNEGSKA in the germline V gene (reference sequence). Deletions cut 5 bases from V and 0 bases from J, with 11 bases between. CDR3 residues: CSASPGHSGANVLTF. CDR3 DNA sequence: TGCAGTGCTTCGCCGGGACACTCTGGGGCCAACGTCCTGACTTTC.

The sample holds a few counts of this clonotype. The V gene is TRBV12-3 or TRBV12-4, the J gene TRBJ2-5; TRBD1 or TRBD2 may be the D gene (5 bases each). CDR3 length equals 15 residues. Trimming took off 6 bases at V and 4 bases at J, with 18 bases between the two ends. CDR3 region: CASSLGQPRGETQYF. DNA of the CDR3: TGTGCCAGCAGCCTAGGGCAGCCGAGGGGAGAGACCCAGTACTTC.

The chain is built from TRBV7-6 and TRBJ2-1; D is possibly TRBD2 (5 bases). V dropped 4 bases and J dropped 0 bases, with 10 bases sitting between them. Germline CDR1 reads SGHVS; CDR2 reads FNYEAQ. This CDR3 is 15 amino acids long. The CDR3 spells CASSSRRSSYNEQFF. As DNA, the CDR3 is TGTGCCAGCAGCTCCAGGAGGAGCTCCTACAATGAGCAGTTCTTC. The full variable domain, rest sourced from reference TRBV7-6 and TRBJ2-1, is GAGVSQSPRYKVTKRGQDVALRCDPISGHVSLYWYRQALGQGPEFLTYFNYEAQQDKSGLPNDRFSAERPEGSISTLTIQRTEQRDSAMYRCASSSRRSSYNEQFFGPGTRLTVL.

V gene TRBV9 combines with J gene TRBJ2-3, with 7 bases that match TRBD2. V gave up 0 bases and J gave up 0 bases; unmatched junction bases: 4. There are 16 residues in the CDR3. Per the germline V gene, CDR1 is SGDLS and CDR2 is YYNGEE. The CDR3 bases are TGTGCCAGCAGCGTAGCTCTTAGCGGGAGCACAGATACGCAGTATTTT. Protein: CASSVALSGSTDTQYF. The whole variable domain, filled in from reference TRBV9 and TRBJ2-3, reads DSGVTQTPKHLITATGQRVTLRCSPRSGDLSVYWYQQSLDQGLQFLIQYYNGEERAKGNILERFSAQQFPDLHSELNLSSLELGDSALYFCASSVALSGSTDTQYFGPGTRLTVL.

This clonotype was seen just once. The chain couples TRBV6-1 to TRBJ2-7, with 8 bases matching TRBD1. J was trimmed by 7 bases and V by 7 bases; bases with no gene match: 18. The CDR3 contains 16 residues. Germline V lookup: CDR1 MNHNS, CDR2 SASEGT. The CDR3 DNA reads TGTGCCAGCACCAATGGACAGGGAGGTCCCTACAATGAGCAGTACTTC. Protein: CASTNGQGGPYNEQYF.

This clonotype appeared once. The V and J genes are TRBV9 and TRBJ2-1; 7 bases match TRBD2. CDR3 length: 14 amino acids. V gave up 4 bases and J gave up 7 bases; unmatched junction bases: 8. CDR1 is SGDLS, CDR2 YYNGEE, per germline. CDR3 DNA: TGTGCCAGCAGCCTCCGCGGGAGTAGGAATGAGCAGTTCTTC. This gives the protein CASSLRGSRNEQFF.

This clonotype was picked up many times. The gene calls are TRBV5-1 and TRBJ2-1, with D possibly matching TRBD2 (6 bases). V was shortened by 0 bases and J by 0 bases, with 10 bases between the two germline ends. Germline CDR1 reads SGHRS; CDR2 reads YFSETQ. The CDR3 has 16 residues. The CDR3 bases are TGCGCCAGCAGCTTGGTTGGGGGGAGCTCCTACAATGAGCAGTTCTTC. This translates into CASSLVGGSSYNEQFF.

The rearrangement links TRBV25-1 to TRBJ2-7; D is possibly TRBD2 (6 bases). Per the germline V gene, CDR1 is MGHDK and CDR2 is SYGVNS. This CDR3 is 14 amino acids long. Trimming cost V 3 bases and J 0 bases, with 9 bases left between them. The DNA for the CDR3 is TGTGCCAGCAGTGAGGACGGGAGCTCCTACGAGCAGTACTTC. Translating gives CASSEDGSSYEQYF.

For this clonotype: Since a much larger clone is just one base distant, this may be a read error. The chain links TRBV5-1 to TRBJ2-1, with 11 bases matching TRBD2. The germline CDR1 and CDR2 sequences are SGHRS and YFSETQ. V gave up 7 bases and J gave up 5 bases; unmatched junction bases: 5. The CDR3 has 14 residues. The CDR3 here is CASGTSGSHNEQFF. CDR3 sequence (DNA): TGCGCCAGCGGAACTAGCGGGAGTCACAATGAGCAGTTCTTC.

This clonotype was recorded a few times. V usage is TRBV14 and J usage is TRBJ2-5, with D hard to call. The germline gives CDR1 SGHDN, CDR2 FVKESK. This CDR3 comprises 11 residues. The V end lost 0 bases, the J end lost 6 bases, and 2 bases lay between the germline ends. This CDR3 is CASSQDQTQYF. DNA of the CDR3: TGTGCCAGCAGCCAAGATCAGACCCAGTACTTC. Full variable domain (remainder filled in from reference TRBV14 and TRBJ2-5): EAGVTQFPSHSVIEKGQTVTLRCDPISGHDNLYWYRRVMGKEIKFLLHFVKESKQDESGMPNNRFLAERTGGTYSTLKVQPAELEDSGVYFCASSQDQTQYFGPGTRLLVL.

In this sample, this clonotype turned up once. The chain recombines TRBV18 with TRBJ2-1, with TRBD1 matching over 8 bases. This CDR3 has 18 residues. In germline, CDR1 is KGHSH, CDR2 LQKENI. Trimming removed 1 base from V and 5 bases from J; junction bases left unmatched: 13. Here the CDR3 DNA reads TGTGCCAGCTCACCACGAGGGGTTAAGGACAGGGAGCACAATGAGCAGTTCTTC. This translates into CASSPRGVKDREHNEQFF.

This chain joins TRBV5-1 and TRBJ1-4, with D maybe TRBD1 (6 bases). CDR1 is SGHRS, CDR2 YFSETQ, per germline. This CDR3 is 15 amino acids long. V lost 3 bases and J 7 bases, leaving 16 bases between the germline ends. CDR3 sequence reads: CASSSSRGLGEKLFF. The CDR3 region has the DNA TGCGCCAGCAGCTCCTCGCGGGGGCTAGGTGAAAAACTGTTTTTT.

This clonotype was observed a single time. This sequence may be a read error, since a much larger clone differs from it by one base. This chain uses TRBV28 with TRBJ2-1, with D perhaps matching TRBD2 (6 bases). The closer fit of TRBJ2-7 to the DNA end suggests the J call may be wrong. The CDR3 runs 16 residues. Looked up from germline, CDR1 is MDHEN and CDR2 is SYDVKM. The CDR3, as DNA: TGTGCCTGCAGTTCCCGTCTCAGCGGGCCCTCCTACGAGCAGTACTTC. Encoded protein: CACSSRLSGPSYEQYF.

A few counts support this clonotype. The genes are TRBV6-1 and TRBJ1-2, with unresolved D. This CDR3 has 15 amino acids. Germline loops: CDR1 MNHNS, CDR2 SASEGT. V lost 1 base and J 2 bases, leaving 11 bases between the germline ends. This chain's CDR3 is CASSEGYGRNYGYTF. The CDR3 region has the DNA TGTGCCAGCAGTGAAGGGTACGGAAGAAACTATGGCTACACCTTC.

The gene calls are TRBV3-1 and TRBJ2-1, with TRBD2 identical over 9 bases. The CDR3 length is 15 residues. Germline loops: CDR1 LGHDT, CDR2 YNNKEL (reference sequence). The J segment lost 0 bases and the V segment lost 6 bases, leaving 3 bases of the junction unmatched. For the CDR3, the DNA is TGTGCCAGCAGGTCTAGCGGGACCTCCTACAATGAGCAGTTCTTC. This translates into CASRSSGTSYNEQFF.